The present TCR beta chain was sequenced within a study of shared clonotypes between healthy human individuals (dated by TCRdb to the early 2020s). Context from the whole study: The cohort included three men and two women between 18 and 49 years of age. For each donor, three plates each were used for CD4 naive and CD4 memory, two plates were used for CD8 naive, and one plate was used for CD8 memory. Between about 0.9 and 8.9 billion PBMCs per donor were obtained by leukapheresis. To increase sequencing depth and limit assay-specific biases, TCR repertoire library preparation and sequencing were carried out by different laboratories using diverse techniques. To estimate repertoire size and how much clonotype sharing occurs between individuals, the study deeply sequenced the blood TCR repertoires of about 5 healthy adults.

Healthy HIV-negative adults with no recently reported acute infections or vaccinations were included as donors. Every donor was a Caucasian adult living in Nashville, Tennessee, USA. Magnetic negative selection was used to enrich CD4+ T cells, after which naive cells were positively selected on CD45RA and the negative fraction became the memory subset. Blood was collected by leukapheresis, and PBMCs were isolated by Ficoll-Histopaque density gradient centrifugation and then cryopreserved in liquid nitrogen vapor phase. Purity and quantity of every magnetically sorted T cell population were checked by analytical flow cytometry. Each sorted fraction had its genomic DNA isolated and then quantified by UV absorbance on a Nanodrop 2000c. In the case of this clone: No cognate antigen has been identified for it. Base quality data are lacking; no much larger clone is found one base away.

Broad study findings and their caveats: Sampling was limited to blood, and TCR repertoires in tissue likely differ from TCR repertoires in blood. Because the study included a small number of donors, the genetic and exposure-history diversity represented was limited. Higher generation probabilities were observed for clonotypes shared by all four sorted-subset donors than for non-shared clonotypes. When a handful of donors were compared, the shared fraction of clonotypes was around 5% for naive CD4, 3.5% to 4% for naive CD8, roughly 2.5% for memory CD4, and roughly 0.43% for memory CD8. Based on pairwise subsampling, the degree of clonotype sharing among donors was expected to be affected by sequencing depth. Rarefaction of sorted-subset datasets indicated incomplete sequencing despite the large sequencing depth. Larger estimated clonotype richness was generally found for naive subsets than for memory subsets.

Using the deep immunoSEQ assay, multiplex PCR amplified TCR CDR3 regions from genomic DNA. For each cell subset, the extracted genomic DNA was distributed evenly across all wells of several immunoSEQ 96-well plates, and each plate served as one replicate. Each replicate PCR for sorted subsets received 200 ng genomic DNA, equal to 30,000 or so T cell genomes. Purified libraries were measured with a Qubit 3.0 fluorometer, size-checked on a Bioanalyzer 2100, and measured again with the KAPA Library Quantification kit. Every immunoSEQ 96-well plate was sequenced on a dedicated single-read 150-cycle Illumina NextSeq 550 flow cell. Per the authors' processing: The immunoSEQ output contained only junctional sequences without quality scores, so filtering could not match that applied to full-length reads. To assign V/J genes and CDR3, sequences were annotated against IMGT germline references using PyIR, a Python wrapper for IgBLAST v1.9. Reads with weak V/J assignments (E-value above 1e-6), missing CDR3, stop codons, out-of-frame junctions, or ambiguous translated residues were removed. V3J clonotypes were defined as sequences sharing an identical inferred V gene, J gene, and CDR3 amino acid sequence. Percentage overlap between repertoires was calculated by dividing the number of shared unique clonotypes by the size of the smaller repertoire. Repertoire richness was assessed with RTK rarefaction, the Chao1 estimator, and Recon v2.1 estimates of unobserved clonotypes. Generation probabilities were computed with OLGA for all TCRbeta clonotypes obtained by the gDNA method from several donors. The source is immuneACCESS, and TCRdb retained only in-frame sequences with V and J called. Part of the clones is not carried over; for the studies checked, unresolved V genes explain less than half of this, and the remainder is unexplained. V and J calls and clone size come straight from that table; D and trimming were deduced from the DNA. This sample is represented by 1,400,000 or so clones; approximately 98.5% of them were singletons. The ten largest clones take up approximately 0.4% of the sample.

The sequence was collected from a man younger than 40 in good health. Material for sequencing was naive CD4+ T cells sorted from blood. What the cell subset or site label conveys for this sample: CD45RA+ positively selected.

This receptor has the CDR3 CASSLSGLAGEQFF. The nucleotide sequence is given as TGTGCCAGCAGCTTATCTGGACTAGCGGGAGAGCAGTTCTTC. This chain is built from TRBV5-8 and TRBJ2-1, with 12 central nucleotides matching TRBD2. Reading the germline V gene gives CDR1 SGHTS and CDR2 YDEGEE. Trimming leaves V shorter by 2 bases and J shorter by 10 bases, with the junction holding 4 bases beyond the gene matches. From its cysteine to its phenylalanine, the CDR3 spans 14 amino acids. The retained sequence is limited to the CDR3, 42 bases, with the frame set at the first base.